This is a list of T cell receptor beta chains from one sample in a study of metastatic and nonmetastatic thyroid tumors. Using MiXCR, TCRdb re-called clones from the PCR reads. The table lists tens of thousands of clones, more than 20% of them singletons, with under 2.5% in the top ten. What was sequenced was blood. The receptors derive from a female donor with papillary thyroid cancer or a benign thyroid nodule (not recorded which). Some clones in this sample may be carry-over from other donors' samples. Both conserved end residues are part of each CDR3. Not every row has a clone size; where given, it reads once, few, many or a size class.

clone_size | j_call | v_call | cdr3_aa
many | TRBJ2-3 | TRBV11-1 | CASSLMGLAGTDTQYF
many | TRBJ2-5 | TRBV19 | CASSRRTTGTQYF
many | TRBJ2-2 | TRBV25-1 | CASSELVPAEGTGELFF
- | TRBJ2-2 | TRBV6-5 | CASSYSSGGRGGELFF
- | TRBJ1-1 | TRBV20-1 | CSAPRGGVNTEAFF
many | TRBJ2-7 | TRBV19 | CASSAGPIYEQYF
few | TRBJ2-1 | TRBV28 | CASTAGVRHEQFF
- | TRBJ2-7 | TRBV6-1 | CASSTLSGLGYEQYF
many | TRBJ1-5 | TRBV7-9 | CASSSQGDQPQHF
medium-sized | TRBJ2-7 | TRBV6-2/TRBV6-3 | CASSYASGRAEQYF
- | TRBJ2-7 | TRBV5-6 | CASSLGPYSYEQYF
once | TRBJ1-1 | TRBV18 | CASSQQGQQYTEAFF
many | TRBJ1-1 | TRBV25-1 | CASIGADTEAFF
medium-sized | TRBJ2-1 | TRBV6-1 | CASRAYGYEQFF
few | TRBJ2-3 | TRBV6-1 | CASSLGGAKDTQYF
many | TRBJ2-7 | TRBV20-1 | CSASPIQSNEQYF
many | TRBJ2-5 | TRBV2 | CASTRKEDTNQETQYF
few | TRBJ1-5 | TRBV6-1 | CASSFSFSNQPQHF
many | TRBJ2-3 | TRBV5-6 | CASSLAPRTRSTDTQYF
many | TRBJ2-1 | TRBV24-1 | CATSDLAGSPSDEQFF
many | TRBJ2-3 | TRBV7-8 | CASSLRFGLAGEDTQYF
- | TRBJ2-7 | TRBV5-1 | CASRSGGGNEQYF
many | TRBJ2-5 | TRBV14 | CASSGETQYF
many | TRBJ2-4 | TRBV20-1 | CSARGLGTGLDIQYF
many | TRBJ2-2 | TRBV15 | CATSREGELFF
- | TRBJ2-7 | TRBV7-2 | CASSSIAGGTEWYF
many | TRBJ2-7 | TRBV11-2 | CASSLQGGEQYF
- | TRBJ1-4 | TRBV6-1 | CARGRGSKLFF
many | TRBJ1-1 | TRBV10-3 | CAISEAGPLSEAFF
- | TRBJ1-6 | TRBV6-1 | CASSQGFWRSPPHF
many | TRBJ1-6 | TRBV4-1 | CASSQYPSDNSPLHF
many | TRBJ1-5 | TRBV11-1 | CASSLDDGASNQPQHF
few | TRBJ1-1 | TRBV6-5 | CASIYNTVNTEAFF
- | TRBJ1-5 | TRBV2 | CASSVEGAGQPQHF
- | TRBJ2-7 | TRBV18 | CASSPSRGYEQYF
many | TRBJ1-1 | TRBV13 | CARLRTGLWNTEAFF
many | TRBJ2-7 | TRBV5-1 | CASSVIGPGYEQYF
- | TRBJ2-3 | TRBV25-1 | CAIGRVLVTDMQYF
once | TRBJ1-5 | TRBV6-2/TRBV6-3 | CASSYVPGARGVNQPKHF
many | TRBJ2-1 | TRBV16 | CASSQLEAGVYEQFF
- | TRBJ1-1 | TRBV18 | CASSPGREIPAFF
medium-sized | TRBJ1-1 | TRBV5-1 | CASSLQTGANTEAFF
few | TRBJ1-2 | TRBV6-4 | CAISKERYYGYTF
- | TRBJ1-1 | TRBV5-1 | CASSLTKDGTEAFF
- | TRBJ1-1 | TRBV20-1 | CRAKTGMNTEAFF
- | TRBJ2-1 | TRBV30 | CAWGRPYNEQFF
medium-sized | TRBJ2-7 | TRBV27 | CASSLTWGGRNEQYF
medium-sized | TRBJ2-7 | TRBV28 | CASSLWNRGYEQYF
- | TRBJ2-5 | TRBV6-1 | CASRRQYQETQYF
medium-sized | TRBJ1-2 | TRBV10-3 | CAISGWDRGSGYTF
few | TRBJ1-1 | TRBV6-1 | CASGGVQGARTEAFF
many | TRBJ1-1 | TRBV11-2 | CASSSYLDRPEAFF
few | TRBJ2-3 | TRBV20-1 | CSARASNSGSGADTQYF
few | TRBJ2-7 | TRBV6-1 | CASSTPSGRAIFYEQYF
many | TRBJ1-1 | TRBV6-5 | CASSYSEGAAFF
many | TRBJ2-3 | TRBV7-9 | CASSLATASDTQYF